These T cell receptor beta chains were read from a single sample in a study of shared clonotypes between healthy human individuals. TCRdb keeps only in-frame clones here, not all; method: immunoSEQ multiplex PCR. The repertoire holds 1.5 million to 2.5 million clones, about 95% seen once, with approximately 1% in the top ten. Sequencing used naive CD8+ T cells sorted from blood. The receptor source for this set is a man aged 18-30 years in good health. Each CDR3 is given with its conserved first and last residue. A D gene is named only where the DNA matches it firmly. Size tells how often a clone was seen (once, few, many) or the class of an expanded clone, and some rows leave it out.

CDR3nt	CDR3aa	d_gene	j_gene	v_gene	abundance
TGTGCCAGCAGCCCCGGGACAGGGGACTACGAGCAGTACTTC	CASSPGTGDYEQYF	TRBD1	TRBJ2-7	TRBV6-5	-
TGTGCCTGGAGTCCCCGTGGGACAGGGTTGACCTACGAGCAGTACTTC	CAWSPRGTGLTYEQYF	TRBD1	TRBJ2-7	TRBV30	-
TGTGCCAGCAGCCTTGCAGGGGAAGTAGAGTCCGATGAGCAGTTCTTC	CASSLAGEVESDEQFF	-	TRBJ2-1	TRBV9	-
TGTGCCAGCCAAACAGGGATGAACACTGAAGCTTTCTTT	CASQTGMNTEAFF	-	TRBJ1-1	TRBV19	-
TGTGCCAGTAGTCTTGGATCGAACACTGAAGCTTTCTTT	CASSLGSNTEAFF	-	TRBJ1-1	TRBV19	-
TGTGCCAGCAGCGGTAGACTAGGGAACCCCGAGCAGTACTTC	CASSGRLGNPEQYF	-	TRBJ2-7	TRBV9	-
TGCGCCAGCAGCCATAACACTGAAGCTTTCTTT	CASSHNTEAFF	-	TRBJ1-1	TRBV4-1	-
TGCAGCGTTGAAGACGAGTATGGCTACACCTTC	CSVEDEYGYTF	-	TRBJ1-2	TRBV29-1	-
TGCGCCAGCAGCCTCACGGACAGCTCCTACGAGCAGTACTTC	CASSLTDSSYEQYF	-	TRBJ2-7	TRBV4-1	once
TGTGCCAGCAAACTAGCGGGAGGGCCATTGGAGGAGACCCAGTACTTC	CASKLAGGPLEETQYF	TRBD2	TRBJ2-5	TRBV9	-
TGCGCCAGCAGCTTGGATCTGACACTCCAAGAGACCCAGTACTTC	CASSLDLTLQETQYF	-	TRBJ2-5	TRBV5-1	once
TGTGCCAGCAGTCCGGGCCCCTCTGCACCGTCTGGGGAGACCCAGTACTTC	CASSPGPSAPSGETQYF	-	TRBJ2-5	TRBV7-9	-
TGTGCCAGCAGTTACTCTTTTGGGGAAAAGACCCAGTACTTC	CASSYSFGEKTQYF	-	TRBJ2-5	TRBV6-5	-
TGTGCCAGCAGCTTCGAAGGGAGCTATGGCTACACCTTC	CASSFEGSYGYTF	-	TRBJ1-2	TRBV7-9	-
TGTGCCATCAGGGGAACAGGGTGGAACGAGCAGTACTTC	CAIRGTGWNEQYF	-	TRBJ2-7	TRBV10-3	-
TGCGCCAGCAGTGATCCGGCCCACACGGACTACGAGCAGTACTTC	CASSDPAHTDYEQYF	-	TRBJ2-7	TRBV10-1	once
TGCAGCGTTGATAAGGGAGCCGGGGAGCTGTTTTTT	CSVDKGAGELFF	-	TRBJ2-2	TRBV29-1	once
TGTGCCAGCAGTCCTACCCAAAGGGGCCCTAATTCACCCCTCCACTTT	CASSPTQRGPNSPLHF	-	TRBJ1-6	TRBV27	-
TGTGCCAGCAGTCAAATGACTAGCGGGGAACATAACAATGAGCAGTTCTTC	CASSQMTSGEHNNEQFF	TRBD2	TRBJ2-1	TRBV7-9	-
TGTGCCAGCACCGGACAGGGCTCTTACTATGGCTACACCTTC	CASTGQGSYYGYTF	TRBD1	TRBJ1-2	TRBV7-9	-
TGTGCCAGCAGTTTATCCGTGGACACTGAAGCTTTCTTT	CASSLSVDTEAFF	-	TRBJ1-1	TRBV27	-
TGTGCCAGCAGCTGGGACAGGTACCAAGAGACCCAGTACTTC	CASSWDRYQETQYF	TRBD1	TRBJ2-5	TRBV5-6	-
TGTGCCAGCAGTACGGACAGGGGGGTCTACGAGCAGTACTTC	CASSTDRGVYEQYF	TRBD1	TRBJ2-7	TRBV6-6	-
TGCGCCAGCAGCCAGGAGGGGGGGGAAGGACGTCAGCCCCAGCATTTT	CASSQEGGEGRQPQHF	-	TRBJ1-5	TRBV4-1	-
TGTGCCAGCAGCCCGACAGGTTATGAGGACACCTTC	CASSPTGYEDTF	-	TRBJ1-2	TRBV6-1	-
TGTGCCAGCAGAAAACCGTATTCAGACACCATATATTTT	CASRKPYSDTIYF	-	TRBJ1-3	TRBV6-4	-
TGTGCCAGCAGGAATACGGGACAGGGCACCTACAATGAGCAGTTCTTC	CASRNTGQGTYNEQFF	TRBD1	TRBJ2-1	TRBV2	-
TGTGCCAGCAGTTTATCCCTCGCCTCGGACTATGGCTACACCTTC	CASSLSLASDYGYTF	-	TRBJ1-2	TRBV28	-
TGTGCCAGCAGCCAAACGGACAGGGTCGGGAAACTGTTTTTT	CASSQTDRVGKLFF	TRBD1	TRBJ1-4	TRBV5-5	-
TGTGCCAGCAGCCCGGACCCAGCGGGCGGAGAGACCCAGTACTTC	CASSPDPAGGETQYF	-	TRBJ2-5	TRBV7-2	-
TGTGCCAGCAGCGAGCCCGCGATGGGCGAGCAGTACTTC	CASSEPAMGEQYF	-	TRBJ2-7	TRBV5-4	-
TGTGCCTGGAGCCTGACAGGGGGTGAGCAGTTCTTC	CAWSLTGGEQFF	TRBD1	TRBJ2-1	TRBV30	-
TGTGCCATCAGGGAGGACGGAGCTAATGAAAAACTGTTTTTT	CAIREDGANEKLFF	-	TRBJ1-4	TRBV10-3	once
TGCAGCGTTGATATGGGAACAGTCTACAATGAGCAGTTCTTC	CSVDMGTVYNEQFF	-	TRBJ2-1	TRBV29-1	-
TGTGCCAGCAGTGACTCAGATACGCAGTATTTT	CASSDSDTQYF	-	TRBJ2-3	TRBV2	-
TGTGCCAGCAGTTTATACTCTCGGCCGAACAGCAATCAGCCCCAGCATTTT	CASSLYSRPNSNQPQHF	-	TRBJ1-5	TRBV27	-
TGTGCCAGCAGCTTCGCGGGGACCCCAGGGCCCCAGTACTTC	CASSFAGTPGPQYF	-	TRBJ2-5	TRBV11-2	-
TGTGCCAGCAGCTTATGGGACGAGCAGTACTTC	CASSLWDEQYF	-	TRBJ2-7	TRBV13	few
TGTGCCAGCAGCGATGGACTTTCGGGGGGCCACGAGCAGTACTTC	CASSDGLSGGHEQYF	-	TRBJ2-7	TRBV6-1	-
TGTGCCAGCAGCTTTGGGGTTAGCAATCAGCCCCAGCATTTT	CASSFGVSNQPQHF	-	TRBJ1-5	TRBV11-2	-
TGCGCCAGCAGCCAGTCCCCGGGACTAGTCGCCTACAATGAGCAGTTCTTC	CASSQSPGLVAYNEQFF	TRBD2	TRBJ2-1	TRBV4-1	-
TGTGCTAGTGGCAAGGGGGGGTCCTACGAGCAGTACTTC	CASGKGGSYEQYF	-	TRBJ2-7	TRBV12-5	once
TGTGCCAGCAGCGGACGAGAATGGGGGGACGAGCAGTACTTC	CASSGREWGDEQYF	-	TRBJ2-7	TRBV9	-
TGCAGCGTTGTGGGGGGAACCTATGGCTACACCTTC	CSVVGGTYGYTF	-	TRBJ1-2	TRBV29-1	-